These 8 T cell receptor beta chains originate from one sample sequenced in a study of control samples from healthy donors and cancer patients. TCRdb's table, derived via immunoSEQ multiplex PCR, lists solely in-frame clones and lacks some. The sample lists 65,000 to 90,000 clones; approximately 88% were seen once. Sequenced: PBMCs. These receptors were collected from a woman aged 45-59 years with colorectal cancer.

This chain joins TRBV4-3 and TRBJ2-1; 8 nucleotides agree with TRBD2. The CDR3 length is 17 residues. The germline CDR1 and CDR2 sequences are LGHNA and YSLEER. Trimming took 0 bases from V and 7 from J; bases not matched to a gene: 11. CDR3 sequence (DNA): TGCGCCAGCAGCCAAGAAGCCCGTGTAGCGGGGAGAAATGAGCAGTTCTTC. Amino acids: CASSQEARVAGRNEQFF.

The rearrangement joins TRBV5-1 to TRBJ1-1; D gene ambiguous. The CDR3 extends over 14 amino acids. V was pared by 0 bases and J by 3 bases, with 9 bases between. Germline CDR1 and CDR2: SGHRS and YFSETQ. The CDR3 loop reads CASSLEGAYTEAFF. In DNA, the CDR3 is TGCGCCAGCAGCTTGGAAGGTGCGTACACTGAAGCTTTCTTT.

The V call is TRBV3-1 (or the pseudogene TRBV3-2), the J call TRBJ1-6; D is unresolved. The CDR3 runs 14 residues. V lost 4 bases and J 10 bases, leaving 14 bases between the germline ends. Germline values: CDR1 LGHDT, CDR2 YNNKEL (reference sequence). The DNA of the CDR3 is TGTGCCAGCAGCCCTAGTAGCGAGGAGTCACCCCTCCACTTT. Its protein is CASSPSSEESPLHF.

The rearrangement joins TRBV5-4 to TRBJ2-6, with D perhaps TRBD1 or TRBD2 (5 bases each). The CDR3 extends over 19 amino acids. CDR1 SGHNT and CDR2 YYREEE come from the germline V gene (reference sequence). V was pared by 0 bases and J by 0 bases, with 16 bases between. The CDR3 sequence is CASSLVPPGRFSGANVLTF. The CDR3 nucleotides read TGTGCCAGCAGCTTGGTGCCTCCGGGACGCTTCTCTGGGGCCAACGTCCTGACTTTC.

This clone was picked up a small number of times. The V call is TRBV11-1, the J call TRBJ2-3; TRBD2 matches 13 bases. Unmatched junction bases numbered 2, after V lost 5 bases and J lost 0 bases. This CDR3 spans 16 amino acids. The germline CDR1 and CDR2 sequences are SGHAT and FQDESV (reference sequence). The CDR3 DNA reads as TGTGCCAGCAGCCCGGGACTAGCGGGGAGCACAGATACGCAGTATTTT. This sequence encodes CASSPGLAGSTDTQYF. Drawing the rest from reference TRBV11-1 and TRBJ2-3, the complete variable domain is EAEVAQSPRYKITEKSQAVAFWCDPISGHATLYWYRQILGQGPELLVQFQDESVVDDSQLPKDRFSAERLKGVDSTLKIQPAELGDSAMYLCASSPGLAGSTDTQYFGPGTRLTVL.

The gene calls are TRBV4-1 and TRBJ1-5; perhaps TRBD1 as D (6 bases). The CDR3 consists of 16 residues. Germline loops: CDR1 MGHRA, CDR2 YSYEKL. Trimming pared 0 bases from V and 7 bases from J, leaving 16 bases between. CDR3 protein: CASSQDGRGYGQPQHF. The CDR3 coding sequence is TGCGCCAGCAGCCAAGACGGTAGGGGGTACGGGCAGCCCCAGCATTTT.

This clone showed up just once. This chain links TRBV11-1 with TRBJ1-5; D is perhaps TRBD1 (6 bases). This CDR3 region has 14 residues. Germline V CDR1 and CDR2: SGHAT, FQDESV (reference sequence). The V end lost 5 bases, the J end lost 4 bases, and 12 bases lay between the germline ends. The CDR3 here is CASSLGGGNQPQHF. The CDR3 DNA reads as TGTGCCAGCAGCCTAGGGGGTGGGAATCAGCCCCAGCATTTT.

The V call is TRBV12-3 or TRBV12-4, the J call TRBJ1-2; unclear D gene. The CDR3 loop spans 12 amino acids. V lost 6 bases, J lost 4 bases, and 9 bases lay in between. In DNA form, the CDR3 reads TGTGCCAGCAGCCGTGACGGCTATGGCTACACCTTC. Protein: CASSRDGYGYTF.